This T cell receptor beta chain was documented in a study of multiple sclerosis patients with progressive multifocal leukoencephalopathy. Whole-study results and caveats: In most PML patients, TRB repertoires appeared less diverse by entropy.

Sample time point: before natalizumab initiation. T0 refers to blood drawn before natalizumab was first infused. Assay used: immunoSEQ multiplex PCR; TCRdb lists only in-frame clones, some missing. The sample lists under 40,000 clones, 89% occurring once. The CDR3 totals 15 residues. The germline gives CDR1 SEHNR, CDR2 FQNEAQ (reference sequence). Trimming cost V 2 bases and J 6 bases; bases outside gene matches: 6. On this clone itself: No antigen is known for it.

This chain uses TRBV7-9 with TRBJ2-3, with 9 bases lining up with TRBD2. The receptor's source is a human donor with multiple sclerosis. The sample was PBMCs. The CDR3 DNA reads as TGTGCCAGCAGCTTAAGGGGGACTAGCCCCGATACGCAGTATTTT. Translating gives CASSLRGTSPDTQYF.